Below, 24 T cell receptor beta chains from the same sample are listed, as sequenced in a study of T cell responses to AZD1222 COVID-19 vaccine (dated by TCRdb to about 2021). The intended sense of this specimen's time point label: baseline before first vaccination. To prepare the library, the immunoSEQ multiplex PCR assay was applied. TCRdb took this table from immuneACCESS and kept in-frame rearrangements with V and J called. Such tables lack part of the clones; where checked against another copy, unresolved V genes explain under half of the gap, and the rest is unexplained. Counted in this sample were approximately 150,000 clones; around nine tenths of them appeared once. About 3% of the sample lies in the top ten. Sequenced here: peripheral blood, sampled on day 0 of AZD1222 vaccination. The receptors come from an adult in good health.

The chain employs TRBV7-2 and TRBJ2-5; possibly TRBD2 for D (6 bases). Germline V gene sequence: CDR1 SGHTA, CDR2 FQGNSA. The germline V and J ends were trimmed by 6 bases and 4 bases, with 21 bases remaining between them. This CDR3 has 16 amino acids. CDR3 DNA sequence: TGTGCCAGCAGGTTGCGCGCTAGCGCTTGGGGAGAGACCCAGTACTTC. It specifies CASRLRASAWGETQYF. Filled out from reference TRBV7-2 and TRBJ2-5, the complete variable domain reads GAGVSQSPSNKVTEKGKDVELRCDPISGHTALYWYRQSLGQGLEFLIYFQGNSAPDKSGLPSDRFSAERTGGSVSTLTIQRTQQEDSAVYLCASRLRASAWGETQYFGPGTRLLVL.

The genes are TRBV27 and TRBJ2-1, with D hard to call. From germline, CDR1 is MNHEY and CDR2 SMNVEV (reference sequence). This CDR3 region has 15 residues. V was cut by 7 bases and J by 0 bases, with 13 bases left in between. CDR3 DNA sequence: TGTGCCAGCACCTTAATCGGTGGCTCCTACAATGAGCAGTTCTTC. It is translated as CASTLIGGSYNEQFF.

The J gene is TRBJ2-1, the V gene TRBV6-4; 11 bases are shared with TRBD2. The germline V gene has CDR1 MRHNA and CDR2 SNTAGT. V lost 6 bases and J lost 9; bases outside the gene matches: 7. This CDR3 comprises 14 residues. The CDR3 DNA reads TGTGCCAGCAGCGCTACTAGCGGGAGCTTTGAGCAGTTCTTC. This encodes CASSATSGSFEQFF.

The chain is built from TRBV11-3 and TRBJ2-1; 7 bases fit TRBD2. The CDR3 contains 15 residues. Germline CDR1 is SGHNT and CDR2 is YENEEA. V was pared by 2 bases and J by 4 bases, with 5 bases of the junction left unmatched. The DNA for the CDR3 is TGTGCCAGCAGCTTAAAGGGCGGGAGTTACAATGAGCAGTTCTTC. Translating gives CASSLKGGSYNEQFF. Looking up the rest from reference TRBV11-3 and TRBJ2-1 gives the full variable domain: EAGVVQSPRYKIIEKKQPVAFWCNPISGHNTLYWYLQNLGQGPELLIRYENEEAVDDSQLPKDRFSAERLKGVDSTLKIQPAELGDSAVYLCASSLKGGSYNEQFFGPGTRLTVL.

This clone appeared once. The rearrangement links TRBV5-1 to TRBJ2-3; weak D call: TRBD1 (6 bases). Germline V gene lookup returns CDR1 SGHRS and CDR2 YFSETQ. The V and J ends lost 3 bases and 0 bases respectively, with 11 bases between them. The CDR3 sequence is 15 residues long. As DNA, the CDR3 is TGCGCCAGCAGCTACGGACAGACGAGCACAGATACGCAGTATTTT. It is translated as CASSYGQTSTDTQYF.

The rearrangement joins TRBV5-5 to TRBJ2-2; 7 bases are a match to TRBD2. Germline values: CDR1 SGHKS, CDR2 YYEKEE (reference sequence). The CDR3 is 16 residues long. Trimming removed 4 bases from V and 4 bases from J; junction bases left unmatched: 10. The CDR3 sequence is CASSLRSGLGTGELFF. The CDR3 DNA reads as TGTGCCAGCAGCCTGCGTAGCGGGCTAGGCACCGGGGAGCTGTTTTTT.

This clone occurred once. The J gene is TRBJ2-7, the V gene TRBV19; no clear D gene. Germline loops: CDR1 LNHDA, CDR2 SQIVND (reference sequence). The V and J ends lost 6 bases and 3 bases respectively, with 12 bases between them. The CDR3 totals 13 residues. The CDR3 loop is CASRAPQDYEQYF. CDR3 nucleotides: TGTGCCAGTAGGGCCCCGCAGGACTACGAGCAGTACTTC.

The chain joins TRBV12-3 or TRBV12-4 to TRBJ1-5; weak D call: TRBD1 (5 bases). The V gene lost 8 bases and the J gene lost 11 bases, with 19 bases spanning the gap. This CDR3 is built from 13 residues. The CDR3 region has the DNA TGTGCCAGCGGGGGACCGGAGGGCGCGGCCCAGCATTTT. It is translated as CASGGPEGAAQHF.

V usage is TRBV27 and J usage is TRBJ2-1; D uncertain. The CDR3 loop spans 16 amino acids. Germline V gene lookup returns CDR1 MNHEY and CDR2 SMNVEV (reference sequence). With 2 bases removed from V and 0 bases from J, the gap between germline ends came to 11 bases. The CDR3 sequence: CASSLGRSASYNEQFF. CDR3 nucleotides: TGTGCCAGCAGTTTAGGTAGGAGCGCCTCCTACAATGAGCAGTTCTTC.

This clone was seen once. The chain couples TRBV7-2 to TRBJ1-2; maybe TRBD1 (5 bases). Between the trimmed V and J ends, which lost 2 bases and 4 bases, there was a span of 14 bases. Germline V CDR1 and CDR2: SGHTA, FQGNSA. The CDR3 covers 15 residues. The CDR3 reads CASSLRPDSIYGYTF. CDR3 coding DNA: TGTGCCAGCAGCTTAAGGCCCGACAGTATCTATGGCTACACCTTC.

The J gene is TRBJ1-5, the V gene TRBV19; D is uncertain. The germline gives CDR1 LNHDA, CDR2 SQIVND (reference sequence). The CDR3 contains 15 residues. Trimming shortened V by 7 bases and J by 1 base, and 14 bases separated the two germline ends. The CDR3 bases are TGTGCCAGTAATCGATTATTGGGGAGCAATCAGCCCCAGCATTTT. Encoded protein: CASNRLLGSNQPQHF.

J is TRBJ2-7 and V is TRBV29-1, with 7 positions matching TRBD1. This CDR3 comprises 13 residues. CDR1 and CDR2 (germline): SQVTM, ANQGSEA. The trim removed 2 bases at V and 0 bases at J, leaving 1 base unmatched. CDR3 nucleotide sequence: TGCAGCGTTGAAAGACAGGGCTCCTACGAGCAGTACTTC. Translation: CSVERQGSYEQYF.

The rearrangement links TRBV28 to TRBJ2-7; TRBD2 matches 13 bases. Unmatched junction bases numbered 11, after V lost 6 bases and J lost 12 bases. Germline CDR1 is MDHEN and CDR2 is SYDVKM. This CDR3 has 14 amino acids. CDR3 bases: TGTGCCAGCAGGGAAAGGACTAGCGGGAGTTACGGGTACTTC. Its translation: CASRERTSGSYGYF.

The J gene is TRBJ1-4, the V gene TRBV27; tentative D call: TRBD1 (6 bases). Germline V CDR1 and CDR2: MNHEY, SMNVEV (reference sequence). The CDR3 contains 13 residues. Trimming removed 6 bases at V and 4 bases at J, with 9 bases between. In DNA, the CDR3 is TGTGCCAGCAGGGGACACGGTAATGAAAAACTGTTTTTT. Amino acids: CASRGHGNEKLFF.

This clone came up once. V is TRBV2 and J is TRBJ2-1; 7 nucleotides line up with TRBD2. The germline V gene encodes CDR1 SNHLY and CDR2 FYNNEI. The V gene end was trimmed by 10 bases and the J gene end by 1 base; junction bases not matched to a gene: 7. This CDR3 has 14 residues. CDR3 nucleotide sequence: TGTGCCACTTTGGCTAGCGGTTCCTACAATGAGCAGTTCTTC. Protein sequence: CATLASGSYNEQFF.

The CDR3: CAISESTPEKLFF. The CDR3 DNA sequence: TGTGCCATCAGTGAATCGACCCCTGAAAAACTGTTTTTT. V gene TRBV10-3 combines with J gene TRBJ1-4; D unresolved. The CDR3 has 13 amino acids. CDR1 is ENHRY and CDR2 is SYGVKD in the germline V gene. Trimming took off 3 bases at V and 7 bases at J, with 9 bases between the two ends.

In nucleotides, the CDR3 is TGTGCCAGCAGCTCGCCGGGACAGGGGCCGATCGGTTCACCCCTCCACTTT. Its protein is CASSSPGQGPIGSPLHF. The chain couples TRBV5-6 to TRBJ1-6; 10 bases map to TRBD1. Unmatched junction bases numbered 12, after V lost 3 bases and J lost 9 bases. From germline, CDR1 is SGHDT and CDR2 YYEEEE. The CDR3 is 17 amino acids.

A word on this clone: Its ends do not fully match the called genes, so a read error is possible. The chain carries TRBV7-9 and TRBJ1-1; TRBD1 might be the D (6 bases). Germline V gives CDR1 SEHNR, CDR2 FQNEAQ (reference sequence). CDR3 length: 15 amino acids. The CDR3 region is CASSSLKDSNTEAFF. The CDR3 DNA reads as TGTGCCAGCAGCTCCCTCAAGGACAGCAACACTGAGGCTTTCTTT.

This rearrangement joins TRBV5-6 to TRBJ2-3; TRBD2 is a possible D gene (6 bases). Germline V lookup: CDR1 SGHDT, CDR2 YYEEEE. V was cut by 4 bases and J by 4 bases, with 13 bases left in between. The length of the CDR3 is 14 residues. CDR3 sequence reads: CASSPLLAADTQYF. CDR3 bases: TGTGCCAGCAGCCCCTTACTAGCTGCAGATACGCAGTATTTT. The whole variable domain, remainder taken from reference TRBV5-6 and TRBJ2-3, is DAGVTQSPTHLIKTRGQQVTLRCSPKSGHDTVSWYQQALGQGPQFIFQYYEEEERQRGNFPDRFSGHQFPNYSSELNVNALLLGDSALYLCASSPLLAADTQYFGPGTRLTVL.

V gene TRBV12-2 combines with J gene TRBJ2-7; the table's TRBD1 call for D was not verified on the DNA. TRBV12-2 is deemed a pseudogene. The CDR3 runs 16 residues. DNA of the CDR3: TGTGCAAGTCGCCCCCATCACCCCACAGGGGCAAGGGAGCAGTACTTC. Translated: CASRPHHPTGAREQYF.

V is TRBV30 and J is TRBJ2-5; D remains ambiguous. This CDR3 contains 10 residues. Germline CDR1 is GTSNPN and CDR2 is SVGIG (reference sequence). Trimming took off 2 bases at V and 8 bases at J, with 6 bases between the two ends. Written as DNA, the CDR3 is TGTGCCTGGAGTAGTACAACCCAGTACTTC. It translates to CAWSSTTQYF.

J is TRBJ1-1 and V is TRBV3-1 (or the pseudogene TRBV3-2); D is uncertain. Germline values: CDR1 LGHDT, CDR2 YNNKEL (reference sequence). CDR3 length: 14 amino acids. Trimming cost V 1 base and J 5 bases, with 11 bases left between them. The DNA for the CDR3 is TGTGCCAGCAGCCAAGGCCCTCCGGGGACTGAAGCTTTCTTT. Translated: CASSQGPPGTEAFF.

This chain links TRBV6-5 with TRBJ2-7; D is uncertain. CDR3 length: 12 amino acids. The V and J ends lost 8 bases and 7 bases respectively, with 15 bases between them. In germline, CDR1 is MNHEY, CDR2 SVGAGI. CDR3 DNA: TGTGCCAGCGGACCCTTGTGGCAGGAGCAGTACTTC. Its protein is CASGPLWQEQYF.

This chain connects TRBV4-1 to TRBJ2-1; unclear D gene. In germline, CDR1 is MGHRA, CDR2 YSYEKL. The CDR3 contains 17 residues. Between the trimmed V and J ends, which lost 1 base and 0 bases, there was a span of 13 bases. CDR3 amino acids: CASSQVSASSSYNEQFF. CDR3 DNA sequence: TGCGCCAGCAGCCAAGTCTCAGCGTCGAGCTCCTACAATGAGCAGTTCTTC.